Shown below are 10 T cell receptor beta chains from a single sample sequenced in a study of T cell responses to AZD1222 COVID-19 vaccine. TCRdb keeps only in-frame clones here, not all; method: immunoSEQ multiplex PCR. Of about 140,000 clones in the sample, 90% to 95% were seen once. The starting material was peripheral blood, obtained after recovery from COVID-19. These TCRs come from an adult who had recovered from COVID-19.

The chain links TRBV3-1 (or the pseudogene TRBV3-2) to TRBJ1-2; 7 nucleotides match TRBD1. The J segment lost 5 bases and the V segment lost 4 bases, leaving 4 bases of the junction unmatched. The germline V gene has CDR1 LGHDT and CDR2 YNNKEL (reference sequence). The CDR3 loop spans 13 amino acids. The CDR3 loop reads CASSPSTGYGYTF. CDR3 sequence (DNA): TGTGCCAGCAGCCCGTCGACAGGGTATGGCTACACCTTC.

The chain joins TRBV6-5 to TRBJ2-3; no firm D call. Deletions cut 2 bases from V and 2 bases from J, with 14 bases between. Germline CDR1 MNHEY, CDR2 SVGAGI. This CDR3 contains 16 residues. CDR3 sequence: CASSYTSSALTDTQYF. In DNA form, the CDR3 reads TGTGCCAGCAGTTACACTTCGTCTGCCCTCACAGATACGCAGTATTTT.

This chain links TRBV28 with TRBJ1-1; D unresolved. The V end lost 0 bases, the J end lost 5 bases, and 16 bases lay between the germline ends. The CDR3 is 16 residues long. Germline V gene sequence: CDR1 MDHEN, CDR2 SYDVKM. The CDR3 here is CASSLWGKRGETEAFF. CDR3 DNA: TGTGCCAGCAGTTTATGGGGGAAGCGCGGGGAAACTGAAGCTTTCTTT. The full variable domain, its missing parts supplied by reference TRBV28 and TRBJ1-1, is DVKVTQSSRYLVKRTGEKVFLECVQDMDHENMFWYRQDPGLGLRLIYFSYDVKMKEKGDIPEGYSVSREKKERFSLILESASTNQTSMYLCASSLWGKRGETEAFFGQGTRLTVV.

The chain couples TRBV11-1 to TRBJ2-5; no definite D call. V was shortened by 4 bases and J by 5 bases, with 11 bases between the two germline ends. Germline V gives CDR1 SGHAT, CDR2 FQDESV (reference sequence). The CDR3 length is 13 residues. CDR3 in DNA: TGTGCCAGCAGCTCAACCAACGGGGAGACCCAGTACTTC. Protein product: CASSSTNGETQYF.

The chain is built from TRBV7-2 and TRBJ1-2; a possible D gene is TRBD1 (6 bases). Germline V gene data show CDR1 as SGHTA and CDR2 as FQGNSA. V was clipped by 3 bases and J by 4 bases, with 15 bases between them. The CDR3 is 15 residues long. CDR3 coding DNA: TGTGCCAGCAGCTTGACGCCAGGGGATTCCTATGGCTACACCTTC. It is translated as CASSLTPGDSYGYTF.

The rearrangement links TRBV15 to TRBJ1-1; TRBD1 aligns across 7 bases. Germline-derived CDR1 and CDR2 are LNHNV and YYDKDF (reference sequence). After removal of 2 bases from V and 1 base from J, the junction contained 1 base not matched to a gene. CDR3 size: 14 residues. The CDR3 loop reads CATSRRTGNTEAFF. CDR3 bases: TGTGCCACCAGCAGACGGACAGGGAACACTGAAGCTTTCTTT.

This chain joins TRBV30 and TRBJ2-7, with D maybe TRBD2 (6 bases). The CDR3 loop spans 12 amino acids. Germline loops: CDR1 GTSNPN, CDR2 SVGIG (reference sequence). V was clipped by 5 bases and J by 0 bases, with 8 bases between them. Written as DNA, the CDR3 is TGTGCCTGGTCTAGCGACTCCTACGAGCAGTACTTC. It codes for CAWSSDSYEQYF. The variable domain in full, completed from reference TRBV30 and TRBJ2-7, reads SQTIHQWPATLVQPVGSPLSLECTVEGTSNPNLYWYRQAAGRGLQLLFYSVGIGQISSEVPQNLSASRPQDRQFILSSKKLLLSDSGFYLCAWSSDSYEQYFGPGTRLTVT.

This clone was observed once. This chain joins TRBV12-5 and TRBJ1-2, with TRBD1 matching 7 bases. This CDR3 has 16 residues. Germline V gene lookup returns CDR1 LGHNT and CDR2 FRNRAP. After removal of 6 bases from V and 8 bases from J, the junction contained 18 bases not matched to a gene. The CDR3 protein is CASGPIKGALLHGYTF. Here the CDR3 DNA reads TGTGCTAGTGGCCCTATAAAGGGGGCGTTATTACACGGCTACACCTTC.

This sequence joins TRBV30 and TRBJ2-1; 10 bases align to TRBD2. Germline lookup yields CDR1 GTSNPN and CDR2 SVGIG (reference sequence). The CDR3 sequence is 14 residues long. The junction had 4 bases not matched to a gene; V was cut back by 2 bases and J by 6 bases. The CDR3 region has the DNA TGTGCCTGGAGTCGGACTAGCGGTATCAATGAGCAGTTCTTC. It yields the protein CAWSRTSGINEQFF.

The gene calls are TRBV10-1 and TRBJ1-6; a possible D gene is TRBD1 (6 bases). The germline V gene encodes CDR1 WNHNN and CDR2 SYGVQD (reference sequence). This CDR3 is 15 amino acids long. Trimming shortened V by 3 bases and J by 4 bases, and 10 bases separated the two germline ends. The CDR3 DNA is TGCGCCAGCAGTGACGGACAGAATTATAATTCACCCCTCCACTTT. Translating gives CASSDGQNYNSPLHF.